The rows below give T cell receptor beta chains drawn from one sample of a study of radiotherapy plus CTLA-4 blockade in lung cancer. Profiled with immunoSEQ multiplex PCR; TCRdb holds only in-frame clones, not every one. The sample has some 60,000 clones; approximately 76% are singletons. The material sequenced was peripheral blood, taken from a patient treated with radiotherapy plus ipilimumab. These receptors all stem from a human donor with non-small cell lung cancer who had a complete response to radiotherapy plus ipilimumab. Both conserved end residues are part of each CDR3. Clone size is not always given. Where it is, it says once, few, many or a class for expanded clones.

cdr3_aa	v_call	j_call	clone_size
CASSLGGTGNSPLHF	TRBV5-1	TRBJ1-6	NA
CASSSTGGVGKEQYF	TRBV28	TRBJ2-7	NA
CASSLGAGTSGSTDTQYF	TRBV7-6	TRBJ2-3	NA
CASSQDDKYSSYEQYF	TRBV4-1	TRBJ2-7	NA
CASSSGQNYNSPLHF	TRBV6-5	TRBJ1-6	NA
CASTDERGRTDTQYF	TRBV28	TRBJ2-3	NA
CSAPDRAEQYF	TRBV20-1	TRBJ2-7	NA
CASSQSNRNTGELFF	TRBV7-9	TRBJ2-2	few
CASSQESLAGGPVGELFF	TRBV4-3	TRBJ2-2	NA
CASGLWRSSYNEQFF	TRBV12-5	TRBJ2-1	few
CASSLVPGTDTQYF	TRBV11-2	TRBJ2-3	NA
CASSFGVGEQFF	TRBV28	TRBJ2-1	NA
CASSQDGTASSYNSPLHF	TRBV4-1	TRBJ1-6	NA
CASSSLVKPADTQYF	TRBV7-2	TRBJ2-3	NA
CAISAGTGAGEKLFF	TRBV10-3	TRBJ1-4	NA
CASSFGTGKEAFF	TRBV5-6	TRBJ1-1	medium-sized
CASSESTGGWETQYF	TRBV10-1	TRBJ2-5	NA
CASSHGGVWAKNIQYF	TRBV19	TRBJ2-4	NA
CASSSTGTANYGYTF	TRBV6-5	TRBJ1-2	NA
CASSQGDRFIQPQHF	TRBV4-1	TRBJ1-5	NA
CASSDPPSTGPGELFF	TRBV6-1	TRBJ2-2	NA
CASTALGYSFETQYF	TRBV2	TRBJ2-5	NA
CASSIATMETQYF	TRBV19	TRBJ2-3	NA
CASSRGTTQNEKLFF	TRBV25-1	TRBJ1-4	once
CASSYLAGGQYEQYF	TRBV6-6	TRBJ2-7	NA
CASSNQGFSNQPQHF	TRBV6-6	TRBJ1-5	NA
CASSGDIGEKYF	TRBV7-2	TRBJ2-7	NA
CAISEDRRGGHEQYF	TRBV10-3	TRBJ2-7	few
CASSVGAAGASTDTQYF	TRBV9	TRBJ2-3	NA
CASSPMTGLNQPQYF	TRBV27	NA	NA
CASSAKSTDTQYF	TRBV10-1	TRBJ2-3	few
CASSIEPSGTGGRMDTQYF	TRBV19	TRBJ2-3	few
CASSNQGTGELFF	TRBV7-8	TRBJ2-2	NA
CASSVRPGQNEQYF	TRBV9	TRBJ2-7	NA
CAWSGGRAQTQYF	TRBV30	TRBJ2-5	NA
CASSPEENTEAFF	TRBV18	TRBJ1-1	NA
CASSLLAGGGQPQHF	TRBV4-1	TRBJ1-5	few
CATSREGSGRSYEQYF	TRBV15	TRBJ2-7	NA
CASSLLPRTSGSNYNEQFF	TRBV27	TRBJ2-1	NA
CASTYVQGLWETQYF	TRBV2	TRBJ2-5	NA
CASSLEHFGETQYF	TRBV5-1	TRBJ2-5	NA
CASSHRRGEQYF	TRBV11-3	TRBJ2-7	NA
CASRGTIYEQYF	TRBV28	TRBJ2-7	once
CASSPGGSSGYEQYF	TRBV7-9	TRBJ2-7	NA
CASSTGTVYNEQFF	TRBV28	TRBJ2-1	few
CASLPRGDRGTYGYTF	TRBV19	TRBJ1-2	few
CASSPYRVETQYF	TRBV18	TRBJ2-5	NA
CASSEHPGLIDTDTQYF	TRBV2	TRBJ2-3	NA
CASRISGTIAQETQYF	TRBV7-8	TRBJ2-5	once
CAVTGQGYEQYF	TRBV7-9	TRBJ2-7	NA
CASISGFYEQYF	TRBV28	TRBJ2-7	NA
CSASSQETQYF	TRBV20-1	TRBJ2-5	NA
CASSEHYRDPYNEQFF	TRBV25-1	TRBJ2-1	NA
CASSPPQGLNTEAFF	TRBV18	TRBJ1-1	NA
CATSRGRGGRVYGYTF	TRBV15	TRBJ1-2	few
CASRSLAGGSDEQFF	TRBV19	TRBJ2-1	NA
CASSSFRDREAFF	TRBV2	TRBJ1-1	NA